The 14 T cell receptor beta chains given below trace back to one sample, sequenced in a study of CD8 T cells in ankylosing spondylitis. MiXCR was run by TCRdb on the 5' RACE reads, yielding one entry per CDR3 protein. The repertoire has approximately 220,000 distinct CDR3 sequences, roughly 25% of them found once; the top ten carry 5% to 7.5%. The sequencing input was blood, either unsorted or a sorted T cell fraction (not recorded which). All receptors derive from a male donor with ankylosing spondylitis or in good health (not recorded which).

This clonotype showed up many times. The chain is built from TRBV29-1 and TRBJ2-3, with D uncertain. CDR3 size: 13 residues. V was trimmed by 4 bases and J by 1 base, leaving 9 bases between them. The V gene's germline CDR1 is SQVTM and CDR2 ANQGSEA. The CDR3 reads CSVVKAGTDTQYF. The CDR3 DNA sequence: TGCAGCGTTGTTAAGGCAGGCACAGATACGCAGTATTTT.

The V call is TRBV28, the J call TRBJ2-3; 8 positions match TRBD1. The junction had 5 bases not matched to a gene; V was cut back by 3 bases and J by 3 bases. Per germline, CDR1 MDHEN and CDR2 SYDVKM. The CDR3 is 15 amino acids. In DNA, the CDR3 is TGTGCCAGCAGTTTTGGTCGGACAGGGACAGATACGCAGTATTTT. Its translation: CASSFGRTGTDTQYF. Variable domain in full (rest from reference TRBV28 and TRBJ2-3): DVKVTQSSRYLVKRTGEKVFLECVQDMDHENMFWYRQDPGLGLRLIYFSYDVKMKEKGDIPEGYSVSREKKERFSLILESASTNQTSMYLCASSFGRTGTDTQYFGPGTRLTVL.

The rearrangement joins TRBV5-5 to TRBJ1-1, with D possibly being TRBD1 (5 bases). V lost 0 bases, J lost 4 bases, and 19 bases lay in between. The CDR3 totals 17 residues. The germline CDR1 and CDR2 sequences are SGHKS and YYEKEE (reference sequence). The CDR3 reads CASSLALGTLGGTEAFF. CDR3 bases: TGTGCCAGCAGCTTGGCGCTTGGGACCCTTGGGGGCACTGAAGCTTTCTTT.

CDR3 coding DNA: TGTGCCAGCTCATCGCCCGGGCATCCCGAGCAGTACTTC. It encodes CASSSPGHPEQYF. V gene TRBV18 combines with J gene TRBJ2-7; D remains ambiguous. The CDR3 has 13 amino acids. V was pared by 5 bases and J by 6 bases, with 14 bases between. The germline CDR1 and CDR2 sequences are KGHSH and LQKENI.

This clonotype showed up many times. The V and J genes are TRBV5-1 and TRBJ2-7, with D perhaps matching TRBD2 (6 bases). The CDR3 has 14 amino acids. Germline CDR1 SGHRS, CDR2 YFSETQ. Between the trimmed V and J ends, which lost 1 base and 5 bases, there was a span of 13 bases. This CDR3 is CASSLREARDEQYF. CDR3 coding DNA: TGCGCCAGCAGCTTGAGGGAGGCTCGGGACGAGCAGTACTTC.

DNA for the CDR3: TGCAGCGTTGAATTATGGGAGACCCAGTACTTC. Amino acid sequence: CSVELWETQYF. The chain links TRBV29-1 to TRBJ2-5; D is undetermined. The germline gives CDR1 SQVTM, CDR2 ANQGSEA. The V end was cut by 2 bases, the J end by 5 bases, with 6 bases between. The CDR3 is made up of 11 amino acids.

This chain connects TRBV6-5 to TRBJ2-1, with D hard to call. Between the trimmed V and J ends, which lost 3 bases and 8 bases, there was a span of 23 bases. The germline V gene encodes CDR1 MNHEY and CDR2 SVGAGI. The CDR3 is made up of 17 amino acids. In DNA form, the CDR3 reads TGTGCCAGCAGTTATGGCGTGGTTGGCCTCAGTGTGTATGAGCAGTTCTTC. It specifies CASSYGVVGLSVYEQFF.

The table lists this clonotype with many counts. This chain joins TRBV12-3 or TRBV12-4 and TRBJ1-6; D remains unclear. The CDR3 runs to 15 residues. Trimming shortened V by 6 bases and J by 11 bases, and 20 bases separated the two germline ends. The CDR3 region has the DNA TGTGCCAGCAGGGCCGGGGAAGCCTTACTGACACCCCTCCACTTT. Protein product: CASRAGEALLTPLHF.

The CDR3 DNA is TGTGCCAGCAGCCAAGAATTCATCCATACGCAGTATTTT. It is translated as CASSQEFIHTQYF. The V gene is TRBV4-2, the J gene TRBJ2-3; no reliable D call. V was shortened by 0 bases and J by 7 bases, with 8 bases between the two germline ends. Germline V CDR1 and CDR2: LGHNA, YNFKEQ. The CDR3 covers 13 residues.

This clonotype was recorded at least ten times. The chain combines TRBV12-3 or TRBV12-4 with TRBJ2-7, with 7 bases fitting TRBD2. The ends lost 1 base at V and 4 bases at J; junction bases unmatched: 7. The CDR3 sequence is 15 residues long. The DNA for the CDR3 is TGTGCCAGCAGTTTAGAGGGCGGGAGTGGGTACGAGCAGTACTTC. This translates into CASSLEGGSGYEQYF.

This clonotype has a count of ten or more. The rearrangement uses TRBV29-1 and TRBJ1-1; 7 bases align to TRBD1. This CDR3 comprises 11 residues. Germline CDR1 reads SQVTM; CDR2 reads ANQGSEA. Germline trimming cut 7 bases from V and 7 bases from J; bases unmatched to any gene: 6. The DNA of the CDR3 is TGCAGCGCTCTCAGACAGGGTGAAGCTTTCTTT. It is translated as CSALRQGEAFF.

Concerning this clonotype: A much larger clone differs from this one at a single base, so this may be a read error. The chain carries TRBV12-3 or TRBV12-4 and TRBJ1-2; the D gene is possibly TRBD1 (6 bases). Trimming cost V 6 bases and J 4 bases, with 9 bases left between them. The CDR3 length is 12 residues. CDR3 bases: TGTGCCAGCAGCTTGACAGGCTATGGCTACACCTTC. Residues: CASSLTGYGYTF.

This clonotype has a handful of counts. The chain is built from TRBV20-1 and TRBJ1-3, with 7 bases identical to TRBD1. The J segment lost 4 bases and the V segment lost 7 bases, leaving 7 bases of the junction unmatched. Per the germline V gene, CDR1 is DFQATT and CDR2 is SNEGSKA (reference sequence). The CDR3 is 13 residues long. The CDR3, as DNA: TGCAGTGTCCCACAGGGGTACGGAAACACCATATATTTT. This sequence encodes CSVPQGYGNTIYF.

This clonotype was seen many times. CDR3 coding DNA: TGCAGCGTCCTTGGGGAGACCCAGTACTTC. This sequence encodes CSVLGETQYF. V gene TRBV29-1 combines with J gene TRBJ2-5, with D unresolved. The CDR3 length is 10 residues. The germline gives CDR1 SQVTM, CDR2 ANQGSEA. V shed 6 bases and J shed 5 bases, with 7 bases lying between them.